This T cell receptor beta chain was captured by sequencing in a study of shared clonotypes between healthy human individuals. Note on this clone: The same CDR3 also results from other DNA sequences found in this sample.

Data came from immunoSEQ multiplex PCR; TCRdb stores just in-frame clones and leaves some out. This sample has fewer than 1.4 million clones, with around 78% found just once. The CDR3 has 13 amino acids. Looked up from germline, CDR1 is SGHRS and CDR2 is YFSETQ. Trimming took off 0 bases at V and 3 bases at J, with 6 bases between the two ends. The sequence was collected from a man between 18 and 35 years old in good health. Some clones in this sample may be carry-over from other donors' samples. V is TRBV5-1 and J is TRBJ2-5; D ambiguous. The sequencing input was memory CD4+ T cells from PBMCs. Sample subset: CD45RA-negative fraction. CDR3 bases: TGCGCCAGCAGCTTGGCAGTTGAAGAGACCCAGTACTTC. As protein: CASSLAVEETQYF.